This T cell receptor (beta chain) appears in the sequencing data of a study of blood T cell repertoires in COVID-19. Study-level background: Italy, Spain and the United States were the sources of the convalescent and acute COVID-19 samples.

This clone was detected once. Here immunoSEQ multiplex PCR was the method, and the copy in TCRdb shows in-frame clones only, minus some. The table shows about 110,000 clones, with more than 80% occurring only once. There are 16 residues in the CDR3. CDR1 SGHTA and CDR2 FQGTGA come from the germline V gene. Trimming at V came to 2 bases and at J to 2 bases, leaving 6 bases not matched to a gene. The sample comprised peripheral blood. This clonotype was obtained from a woman older than 75 with acute or convalescent COVID-19. This rearrangement joins TRBV7-3 to TRBJ2-1, with TRBD2 matching 7 bases. Here the CDR3 DNA reads TGTGCCAGCAGCTTACTTCCTAGCGGTACCTACAATGAGCAGTTCTTC. The encoded protein is CASSLLPSGTYNEQFF.